This TCR beta chain was found in a study of shared clonotypes between healthy human individuals. V gave up 1 base and J gave up 0 bases; unmatched junction bases: 5. CDR1 is KGHSH and CDR2 is LQKENI in the germline V gene. This CDR3 region has 17 residues. Sequencing was performed with immunoSEQ multiplex PCR; in TCRdb, only in-frame clones are kept and a portion is missing. The sample holds 2 million or so clones; 95% are singletons and the top ten take roughly 0.13%. This chain joins TRBV18 and TRBJ1-1; 10 positions match TRBD1. This clonotype was obtained from a man between 18 and 29 years old in good health. The sequenced sample was naive CD4+ T cells sorted from blood. Subset described: CD45RA+ positively selected. The DNA of the CDR3 is TGTGCCAGCTCACCACGACCCGGACAGGGGGTGAACACTGAAGCTTTCTTT. Protein sequence: CASSPRPGQGVNTEAFF.